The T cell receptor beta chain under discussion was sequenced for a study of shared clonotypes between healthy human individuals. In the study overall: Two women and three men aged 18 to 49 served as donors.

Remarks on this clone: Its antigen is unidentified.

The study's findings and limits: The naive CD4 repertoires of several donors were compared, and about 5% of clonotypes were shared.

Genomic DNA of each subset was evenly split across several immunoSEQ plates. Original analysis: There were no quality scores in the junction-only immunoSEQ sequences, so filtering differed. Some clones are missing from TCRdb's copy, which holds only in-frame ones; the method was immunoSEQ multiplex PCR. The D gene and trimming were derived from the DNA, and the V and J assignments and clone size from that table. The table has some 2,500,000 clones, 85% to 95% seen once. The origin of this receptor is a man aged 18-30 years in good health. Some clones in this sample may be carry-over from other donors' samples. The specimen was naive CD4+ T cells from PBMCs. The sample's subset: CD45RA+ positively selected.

The chain's CDR3 is CASSLKAMTGENTIYF. In nucleotides, the CDR3 is TGCGCCAGCAGCTTGAAGGCTATGACAGGGGAAAACACCATATATTTT. The chain is built from TRBV5-1 and TRBJ1-3; 8 positions match TRBD1. The germline CDR1 and CDR2 sequences are SGHRS and YFSETQ. After removal of 1 base from V and 6 bases from J, the junction contained 9 bases not matched to a gene. The CDR3 has 16 residues.